Listed below are T cell receptor beta chains from one sample, sequenced in a study of beta chain features in type 1 diabetes. Measured with immunoSEQ multiplex PCR; TCRdb has only the in-frame clones, and not every one. The sample yields more than 300,000 clones, around 15% seen once. Specimen: naive CD4+ T cells from blood. The receptors stem from a young woman in good health. Each CDR3 is given with its conserved first and last residue. Fields, in order: CDR3 length, D gene, clone size, J gene, V gene, CDR3 protein, CDR3 DNA. D genes are given only for firm matches. Clone sizes are given selectively: once, few, many, or a class where the clone is expanded.

length: 13
D: -
size: -
J: TRBJ1-1
V: TRBV19
CDR3: CASTPQMNTEAFF
DNA: TGTGCCAGTACCCCACAGATGAACACTGAAGCTTTCTTT

length: 14
D: -
size: -
J: TRBJ2-1
V: TRBV11-2
CDR3: CASSLVSGIYEQFF
DNA: TGTGCCAGCAGCTTAGTCTCGGGAATCTATGAGCAGTTCTTC

length: 15
D: -
size: few
J: TRBJ2-1
V: TRBV2
CDR3: CASSDMAGTYNEQFF
DNA: TGTGCCAGCAGTGATATGGCGGGGACCTACAATGAGCAGTTCTTC

length: 13
D: -
size: -
J: TRBJ2-1
V: TRBV27
CDR3: CASGEDRRHEQFF
DNA: TGTGCCAGCGGGGAGGACAGGAGGCATGAGCAGTTCTTC

length: 11
D: -
size: -
J: TRBJ2-4
V: TRBV28
CDR3: CASNGQDTQYF
DNA: TGTGCCAGCAACGGCCAAGACACCCAGTACTTC

length: 14
D: TRBD1
size: few
J: TRBJ1-2
V: TRBV25-1
CDR3: CASSVRQGYRGYTF
DNA: TGTGCCAGCAGTGTTCGACAGGGCTATCGTGGCTACACCTTC

length: 12
D: -
size: few
J: TRBJ2-2
V: TRBV6-6
CDR3: CASRQGSGELFF
DNA: TGTGCCAGCAGACAGGGATCCGGGGAGCTGTTTTTT

length: 16
D: TRBD1
size: -
J: TRBJ1-5
V: TRBV18
CDR3: CASSPLSGTGIQPQHF
DNA: TGTGCCAGCTCACCGCTCTCAGGGACAGGGATTCAGCCCCAGCATTTT

length: 16
D: TRBD2
size: -
J: TRBJ2-2
V: TRBV7-9
CDR3: CASSFPGRAATGELFF
DNA: TGTGCCAGCAGCTTCCCCGGGAGGGCCGCCACCGGGGAGCTGTTTTTT

length: 14
D: -
size: -
J: TRBJ2-2
V: TRBV9
CDR3: CASSVRGANGELFF
DNA: TGTGCCAGCAGCGTACGGGGGGCGAACGGGGAGCTGTTTTTT

length: 17
D: TRBD2
size: once
J: TRBJ2-1
V: TRBV7-2
CDR3: CASRLYELAGLHNEQFF
DNA: TGTGCCAGCAGACTTTATGAACTAGCGGGACTACACAATGAGCAGTTCTTC

length: 16
D: TRBD2
size: -
J: TRBJ2-7
V: TRBV28
CDR3: CASSLWGGGGAYEQYF
DNA: TGTGCCAGCAGTTTATGGGGAGGCGGGGGAGCCTACGAGCAGTACTTC

length: 15
D: TRBD1
size: few
J: TRBJ1-5
V: TRBV18
CDR3: CASSPPTGGDQPQHF
DNA: TGTGCCAGCTCACCACCGACAGGGGGGGACCAGCCCCAGCATTTT

length: 14
D: TRBD1
size: few
J: TRBJ2-7
V: TRBV9
CDR3: CASSVGTGPYEQYF
DNA: TGTGCCAGCAGCGTCGGGACAGGGCCCTACGAGCAGTACTTC